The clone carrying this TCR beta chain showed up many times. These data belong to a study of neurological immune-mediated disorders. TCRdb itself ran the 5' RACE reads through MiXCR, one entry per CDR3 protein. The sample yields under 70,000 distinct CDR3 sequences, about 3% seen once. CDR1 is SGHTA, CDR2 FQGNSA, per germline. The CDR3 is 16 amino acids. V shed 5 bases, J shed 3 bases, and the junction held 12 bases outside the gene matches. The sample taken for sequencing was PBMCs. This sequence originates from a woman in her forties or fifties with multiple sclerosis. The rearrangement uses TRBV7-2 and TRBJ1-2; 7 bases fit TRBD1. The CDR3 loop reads CASSHGSGTDYYGYTF. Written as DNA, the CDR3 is TGTGCCAGCAGCCACGGGTCCGGGACAGATTACTATGGCTACACCTTC.